The 15 T cell receptor beta chains below all came from one sample that was sequenced in a study of control samples from healthy donors and cancer patients. Here immunoSEQ multiplex PCR was the method, and the copy in TCRdb shows in-frame clones only, minus some. This repertoire includes 150,000 to 200,000 clones. The specimen sequenced was blood. The origin of the receptors is a woman between 25 and 40 years old in good health.

Worth noting for this clone: This same CDR3 is encoded by further DNA sequences in the sample. The chain is built from TRBV12-3 or TRBV12-4 and TRBJ1-1, with D unclear. The CDR3 is 12 amino acids. V lost 3 bases and J 2 bases, leaving 4 bases between the germline ends. The CDR3 DNA is TGTGCCAGCAGTTTCAGCAACACTGAAGCTTTCTTT. It codes for CASSFSNTEAFF.

The V and J genes are TRBV4-1 and TRBJ2-3, with 7 bases aligning to TRBD2. Germline V gene data show CDR1 as MGHRA and CDR2 as YSYEKL. The V and J ends lost 0 bases and 3 bases, in that order; junction bases with no gene match: 9. CDR3 length equals 17 residues. This CDR3 reads CASSQEGAGKGTDTQYF. CDR3 coding DNA: TGCGCCAGCAGCCAAGAAGGAGCGGGAAAGGGGACAGATACGCAGTATTTT.

The chain uses TRBV4-1 and TRBJ1-5; D is perhaps TRBD1 (5 bases). Trimming pared 3 bases from V and 4 bases from J, leaving 10 bases between. The CDR3 contains 14 residues. Germline V gene data show CDR1 as MGHRA and CDR2 as YSYEKL. The CDR3 coding sequence is TGCGCCAGCAGCCATGGGACTGGGAATCAGCCCCAGCATTTT. Protein: CASSHGTGNQPQHF.

The gene calls are TRBV4-1 and TRBJ1-4; D is ambiguous. Germline CDR1 is MGHRA and CDR2 is YSYEKL. This CDR3 is 16 amino acids long. The V end was cut by 8 bases, the J end by 1 base, with 17 bases between. The CDR3 spells CASAQLGRRTNEKLFF. As DNA, the CDR3 is TGCGCCAGCGCCCAGTTAGGGCGGAGAACTAATGAAAAACTGTTTTTT.

The V call is TRBV7-8, the J call TRBJ1-4; perhaps TRBD1 as D (6 bases). The length of the CDR3 is 14 residues. Trimming cost V 5 bases and J 7 bases, with 14 bases left between them. CDR1 is SGHVS and CDR2 is FQNEAQ in the germline V gene. As DNA, the CDR3 is TGTGCCAGCAGCGCCGACAGGACAGCTGAAAAACTGTTTTTT. Translating gives CASSADRTAEKLFF.

The chain uses TRBV11-2 and TRBJ2-4, with 10 bases matching TRBD2. J lost 4 bases, V lost 4 bases, and 4 bases had no gene match. The germline CDR1 and CDR2 sequences are SGHAT and FQNNGV. The CDR3 loop spans 15 amino acids. CDR3 sequence reads: CASSSSGGAKNIQYF. DNA of the CDR3: TGTGCCAGCAGCTCCAGCGGGGGGGCAAAAAACATTCAGTACTTC.

The V and J genes are TRBV12-3 or TRBV12-4 and TRBJ2-3; TRBD1 or TRBD2 may be the D gene (7 bases each). CDR3 length equals 12 residues. Trimming cost V 7 bases and J 9 bases, with 14 bases left between them. The CDR3 region is CASTRGGLTQYF. Written as DNA, the CDR3 is TGTGCCAGCACCAGGGGGGGTTTGACGCAGTATTTT.

The chain is built from TRBV28 and TRBJ1-1; tentative D call: TRBD1 (6 bases). The CDR3 has 15 amino acids. V was cut by 1 base and J by 4 bases, with 13 bases left in between. Germline V lookup: CDR1 MDHEN, CDR2 SYDVKM. The CDR3 region is CASSLSPPQGTEAFF. In DNA form, the CDR3 reads TGTGCCAGCAGTTTATCCCCCCCACAGGGCACTGAAGCTTTCTTT.

The chain has TRBV15 and TRBJ1-4, with TRBD1 identical over 9 bases. Germline V gene sequence: CDR1 LNHNV, CDR2 YYDKDF (reference sequence). CDR3 length: 15 residues. V was clipped by 1 base and J by 8 bases; unmatched bases: 5. For the CDR3, the DNA is TGTGCCACCAGCAGAGCACAGGGGGCACAGGAAAAACTGTTTTTT. This codes for CATSRAQGAQEKLFF.

V gene TRBV10-3 combines with J gene TRBJ1-5; D unclear. The ends were cut back, 7 bases at V and 3 bases at J, with 10 bases in the middle. Germline lookup yields CDR1 ENHRY and CDR2 SYGVKD. This CDR3 has 13 amino acids. In DNA, the CDR3 is TGTGCCATCAAAACAGAATTCAATCAGCCCCAGCATTTT. Amino acid sequence: CAIKTEFNQPQHF.

The gene calls are TRBV5-1 and TRBJ1-2, with 8 bases matching TRBD1. Looked up from germline, CDR1 is SGHRS and CDR2 is YFSETQ. The CDR3 sequence is 14 residues long. With 0 bases clipped from V and 3 bases from J, the junction kept 1 base outside the gene matches. The CDR3 DNA reads TGCGCCAGCAGCTTGGCAGGGGGCCACTATGGCTACACCTTC. Its translation is CASSLAGGHYGYTF. The entire variable domain, with the rest obtained from reference TRBV5-1 and TRBJ1-2, is as follows: KAGVTQTPRYLIKTRGQQVTLSCSPISGHRSVSWYQQTPGQGLQFLFEYFSETQRNKGNFPGRFSGRQFSNSRSEMNVSTLELGDSALYLCASSLAGGHYGYTFGSGTRLTVV.

V usage is TRBV9 and J usage is TRBJ1-5; 12 bases are a match to TRBD1. The CDR3 extends over 16 amino acids. Per the germline V gene, CDR1 is SGDLS and CDR2 is YYNGEE. V was clipped by 3 bases and J by 11 bases; unmatched bases: 12. Here the CDR3 DNA reads TGTGCCAGCAGCGCTTCCGGGACAGGGGGCTTTGGGGCCCAGCATTTT. Translating gives CASSASGTGGFGAQHF.

The chain links TRBV11-2 to TRBJ2-1; perhaps D is TRBD1 or TRBD2 (7 bases each). This CDR3 contains 16 residues. Germline V gene data show CDR1 as SGHAT and CDR2 as FQNNGV. V was clipped by 3 bases and J by 3 bases, with 15 bases between them. CDR3: CASSLAGGAFYNEQFF. CDR3 coding DNA: TGTGCCAGCAGCTTGGCAGGGGGGGCTTTCTACAATGAGCAGTTCTTC.

This sequence joins TRBV5-1 and TRBJ1-3, with D unresolved. CDR1 is SGHRS and CDR2 is YFSETQ in the germline V gene. V gave up 0 bases and J gave up 4 bases, with 5 bases separating them. The CDR3 runs 13 residues. In nucleotides, the CDR3 is TGCGCCAGCAGCTTGGGGCAGGGAAACACCATATATTTT. This encodes CASSLGQGNTIYF.

The rearrangement uses TRBV6-4 and TRBJ2-5; D is possibly TRBD1 (6 bases). Germline values: CDR1 MRHNA, CDR2 SNTAGT. The V and J ends lost 5 bases and 2 bases respectively, with 15 bases between them. The CDR3 has 15 residues. The CDR3 DNA reads as TGTGCCAGCAGTTACTTAGCCGGGACACAAGAGACCCAGTACTTC. This translates into CASSYLAGTQETQYF.